The 30 T cell receptor beta chains listed next were all sequenced from one sample in a study of blood T cell repertoires in COVID-19 (dated by TCRdb to 2020 to 2022). Libraries were built with the immunoSEQ multiplex PCR assay. TCRdb retrieved this table from immuneACCESS and kept in-frame rearrangements only. Not all clones are present; in checked studies, unresolved V genes account for under half, and no reason is known for the remainder. This sample comprises nearly 60,000 clones, roughly 84% of them detected only once. Roughly 4.7% of the sample lies in the top ten. What was sequenced was peripheral blood. These receptor sequences come from a man aged 40-55 years with active COVID-19.

The chain has TRBV28 and TRBJ1-1; the D gene is possibly TRBD1 (6 bases). This CDR3 has 14 residues. The V end lost 5 bases, the J end lost 12 bases, and 22 bases lay between the germline ends. From germline, CDR1 is MDHEN and CDR2 SYDVKM. The CDR3 nucleotides are TGTGCCAGCAGTCGACCAGGGGCGATGATTGTGCCTTTCTTT. Protein sequence: CASSRPGAMIVPFF.

This clone was detected only once. V and J are TRBV10-2 and TRBJ1-1; tentative D call: TRBD1 (5 bases). Germline CDR1 and CDR2: WSHSY and SAAADI. Deletions cut 4 bases from V and 3 bases from J, with 9 bases between. The CDR3 runs to 13 residues. The CDR3 is CASSGRGDTEAFF. In nucleotides, the CDR3 is TGCGCCAGCAGTGGAAGGGGTGACACTGAAGCTTTCTTT.

This sequence joins TRBV24-1 and TRBJ2-1; 9 nucleotides match TRBD2. The CDR3 sequence is 16 residues long. V lost 4 bases to trimming and J lost 8 bases; unmatched junction nucleotides: 11. The germline V gene has CDR1 KGHDR and CDR2 SFDVKD. The CDR3 DNA sequence: TGTGCCACCAGTGAAAATCTAGCGGGACGTTCGCATGAGCAGTTCTTC. Its protein is CATSENLAGRSHEQFF.

This clone occurred once. This rearrangement joins TRBV29-1 to TRBJ2-1, with TRBD1 identical over 11 bases. The V and J ends lost 7 bases and 8 bases, in that order; junction bases with no gene match: 7. The CDR3 runs to 13 residues. The germline V gene has CDR1 SQVTM and CDR2 ANQGSEA. CDR3 in amino acids: CSAPGQGGYEQFF. The CDR3 nucleotides read TGCAGCGCACCGGGACAGGGGGGTTATGAGCAGTTCTTC.

The chain uses TRBV7-3 and TRBJ1-2, with D perhaps TRBD1 (5 bases). V gave up 2 bases and J gave up 2 bases, with 12 bases separating them. The CDR3 totals 15 residues. Germline V gene sequence: CDR1 SGHTA, CDR2 FQGTGA. The chain's CDR3 is CASSLDSNLNYGYTF. The DNA of the CDR3 is TGTGCCAGCAGCTTAGACAGTAACCTGAACTATGGCTACACCTTC. The full variable domain, in which reference TRBV7-3 and TRBJ1-2 provide the parts outside the CDR3, is GAGVSQTPSNKVTEKGKYVELRCDPISGHTALYWYRQSLGQGPEFLIYFQGTGAADDSGLPNDRFFAVRPEGSVSTLKIQRTERGDSAVYLCASSLDSNLNYGYTFGSGTRLTVV.

This chain uses TRBV12-5 with TRBJ1-4; 10 bases are shared with TRBD1. Germline assignment: CDR1 LGHNT and CDR2 FRNRAP. J lost 4 bases, V lost 0 bases, and 8 bases had no gene match. The CDR3 is made up of 18 amino acids. CDR3 sequence: CASGLVGTGAVNNEKLFF. In nucleotides, the CDR3 is TGTGCTAGTGGTTTGGTAGGGACAGGGGCCGTAAATAATGAAAAACTGTTTTTT.

The J gene is TRBJ2-1, the V gene TRBV27; 12 bases fit TRBD2. Germline V gene sequence: CDR1 MNHEY, CDR2 SMNVEV (reference sequence). V shed 3 bases and J 7 bases; nucleotides not matched to a gene: 4. This CDR3 has 15 residues. The chain's CDR3 is CASSFLAGGPNEQFF. The DNA of the CDR3 is TGTGCCAGCAGTTTTCTAGCGGGAGGGCCGAATGAGCAGTTCTTC.

The chain joins TRBV28 to TRBJ1-6; D call uncertain. V was pared by 7 bases and J by 0 bases, with 16 bases between. CDR1 and CDR2 from the germline V gene are MDHEN and SYDVKM. The CDR3 is made up of 17 amino acids. In nucleotides, the CDR3 is TGTGCCAGCACATCCTCCGGGATGAGCTCCTATAATTCACCCCTCCACTTT. It codes for CASTSSGMSSYNSPLHF.

This clone was found a few times. This chain uses TRBV11-2 with TRBJ2-7, with 13 bases that match TRBD2. The V segment lost 8 bases and the J segment 2 bases; nucleotides outside the gene matches: 12. Germline V gene data show CDR1 as SGHAT and CDR2 as FQNNGV. The CDR3 length is 17 residues. CDR3 sequence reads: CASGRRGLAGPPYEQYF. The DNA for the CDR3 is TGTGCCAGCGGGAGACGGGGACTAGCGGGACCCCCCTACGAGCAGTACTTC.

This clone was seen a single time. The CDR3 DNA follows: TGTGCCAGCAGCCAAACTAGCGGGTACAATGAGCAGTTCTTC. The encoded protein is CASSQTSGYNEQFF. The chain is built from TRBV4-2 and TRBJ2-1, with 9 nucleotides matching TRBD2. Germline V gene lookup returns CDR1 LGHNA and CDR2 YNFKEQ. The CDR3 consists of 14 residues. After removal of 2 bases from V and 4 bases from J, the junction contained 0 bases not matched to a gene.

The rearrangement links TRBV4-2 to TRBJ2-2, with D possibly TRBD2 on 5 matching bases. The CDR3 spans 15 residues. With 0 bases removed from V and 2 bases from J, the gap between germline ends came to 7 bases. Germline loops: CDR1 LGHNA, CDR2 YNFKEQ. CDR3 coding DNA: TGTGCCAGCAGCCAAGATCCGGGAAACACCGGGGAGCTGTTTTTT. Translating it yields CASSQDPGNTGELFF.

V gene TRBV5-1 combines with J gene TRBJ2-7, with D perhaps TRBD1 (5 bases). Germline lookup yields CDR1 SGHRS and CDR2 YFSETQ. Trimming took off 0 bases at V and 2 bases at J, with 18 bases between the two ends. The CDR3 contains 17 residues. Written as DNA, the CDR3 is TGCGCCAGCAGCTTGGGGAGCTCAGGGCCCCGGGCCTACGAGCAGTACTTC. Amino acid sequence: CASSLGSSGPRAYEQYF.

The chain has TRBV7-3 and TRBJ2-3; TRBD2 matches 8 bases. Germline V lookup: CDR1 SGHTA, CDR2 FQGTGA. The ends lost 5 bases at V and 1 base at J; junction bases unmatched: 8. CDR3 length equals 16 residues. For the CDR3, the DNA is TGTGCCAGCAGCACCGGACTAGCCCAAGGCACAGATACGCAGTATTTT. Translating gives CASSTGLAQGTDTQYF.

The J gene is TRBJ2-5, the V gene TRBV9, with D possibly TRBD2 on 5 matching bases. With 0 bases removed from V and 1 base from J, the gap between germline ends came to 7 bases. Germline V gene data show CDR1 as SGDLS and CDR2 as YYNGEE. This CDR3 has 14 amino acids. CDR3 in DNA: TGTGCCAGCAGCGTAGTAGAGGGCCAAGAGACCCAGTACTTC. This translates into CASSVVEGQETQYF.

The genes are TRBV23-1 and TRBJ2-3; 7 bases fit TRBD2. TRBV23-1 is filed as an ORF, its function uncertain. This CDR3 comprises 17 residues. V lost 4 bases to trimming and J lost 0 bases; unmatched junction nucleotides: 10. In DNA, the CDR3 is TGCGCCAGCAGTCTTACACTAGCGAAGATTAGCACAGATACGCAGTATTTT. Protein product: CASSLTLAKISTDTQYF.

CDR3 coding DNA: TGTGCCAGCAGCTTAGACAGGGGGCTGACAGATACGCAGTATTTT. It translates to CASSLDRGLTDTQYF. This chain connects TRBV7-2 to TRBJ2-3; 9 bases align to TRBD1. CDR3 size: 15 residues. The V and J ends lost 1 base and 3 bases, in that order; junction bases with no gene match: 2. The germline gives CDR1 SGHTA, CDR2 FQGNSA. Full variable domain (rest looked up from reference TRBV7-2 and TRBJ2-3): GAGVSQSPSNKVTEKGKDVELRCDPISGHTALYWYRQSLGQGLEFLIYFQGNSAPDKSGLPSDRFSAERTGGSVSTLTIQRTQQEDSAVYLCASSLDRGLTDTQYFGPGTRLTVL.

The chain combines TRBV3-1 (or the pseudogene TRBV3-2) with TRBJ2-5; TRBD2 matches 10 bases. The V gene's germline CDR1 is LGHDT and CDR2 YNNKEL (reference sequence). The V gene end was trimmed by 4 bases and the J gene end by 9 bases; junction bases not matched to a gene: 2. The CDR3 is made up of 12 amino acids. CDR3 sequence (DNA): TGTGCCAGCAGCCTTACTAGCGGGGCCCAGTACTTC. Its translation is CASSLTSGAQYF.

The gene calls are TRBV28 and TRBJ2-7, with TRBD1 matching over 10 bases. From germline, CDR1 is MDHEN and CDR2 SYDVKM. The CDR3 loop spans 16 amino acids. Losses at the gene ends were 3 bases for V and 2 bases for J; bases not matched to a gene: 7. For the CDR3, the DNA is TGTGCCAGCAGTTTCGGCGGGACAGGGGTAGCCTACGAGCAGTACTTC. This translates into CASSFGGTGVAYEQYF.

This clone was seen a single time. This chain uses TRBV7-9 with TRBJ1-2, with TRBD1 matching 12 bases. From germline, CDR1 is SEHNR and CDR2 FQNEAQ (reference sequence). Trimming cost V 7 bases and J 5 bases; bases outside gene matches: 11. This CDR3 comprises 16 residues. The DNA for the CDR3 is TGTGCCAGCACCATCGCGGGGGGACAGGGGGCGTATGGCTACACCTTC. This sequence encodes CASTIAGGQGAYGYTF.

The chain joins TRBV2 to TRBJ2-1; the match to TRBD2 covers 10 bases. V lost 5 bases and J lost 4; bases outside the gene matches: 8. The CDR3 is made up of 16 amino acids. Per the germline V gene, CDR1 is SNHLY and CDR2 is FYNNEI. Here the CDR3 DNA reads TGTGCCAGCAGTCTAGTAGCGGGAGGCAGATACAATGAGCAGTTCTTC. This encodes CASSLVAGGRYNEQFF.

The chain uses TRBV5-4 and TRBJ1-2, with D perhaps matching TRBD1 (5 bases). The CDR3 has 15 residues. Trimming removed 4 bases from V and 1 base from J, with 14 bases in between. Germline CDR1 reads SGHNT; CDR2 reads YYREEE (reference sequence). The CDR3 here is CASSPPGVVNYGYTF. The CDR3 DNA reads as TGTGCCAGCAGCCCCCCGGGGGTAGTTAACTATGGCTACACCTTC.

V usage is TRBV12-3 or TRBV12-4 and J usage is TRBJ1-2, with D maybe TRBD1 (5 bases). The CDR3 runs to 13 residues. Trimming removed 5 bases at V and 7 bases at J, with 14 bases between. CDR3 sequence (DNA): TGTGCCAGCAGTCCCAGGGCAGTCCGTGGCTACACCTTC. As protein: CASSPRAVRGYTF.

CDR3 sequence reads: CAWSVGGQGYGYTF. DNA for the CDR3: TGTGCCTGGAGTGTAGGGGGCCAGGGGTATGGCTACACCTTC. This chain uses TRBV30 with TRBJ1-2; 7 nucleotides align to TRBD1. Trimming removed 0 bases from V and 5 bases from J; junction bases left unmatched: 6. Per the germline V gene, CDR1 is GTSNPN and CDR2 is SVGIG (reference sequence). The length of the CDR3 is 14 residues.

The chain joins TRBV5-1 to TRBJ2-2; 8 nucleotides match TRBD2. Unmatched junction bases numbered 7, after V lost 5 bases and J lost 4 bases. The CDR3 is 15 amino acids. The germline V gene encodes CDR1 SGHRS and CDR2 YFSETQ. The chain's CDR3 is CASRTGTRSTGELFF. For the CDR3, the DNA is TGCGCCAGCAGAACCGGGACTAGGTCCACCGGGGAGCTGTTTTTT. Full variable domain (outside the CDR3, taken from reference TRBV5-1 and TRBJ2-2): KAGVTQTPRYLIKTRGQQVTLSCSPISGHRSVSWYQQTPGQGLQFLFEYFSETQRNKGNFPGRFSGRQFSNSRSEMNVSTLELGDSALYLCASRTGTRSTGELFFGEGSRLTVL.

In DNA form, the CDR3 reads TGTGCCATCAGGGGGACAGGACCCTCTGGAGAGCAGTACTTC. Its protein product is CAIRGTGPSGEQYF. The gene calls are TRBV10-3 and TRBJ2-7; 8 bases match TRBD1. This CDR3 spans 14 amino acids. V was clipped by 6 bases and J by 7 bases; unmatched bases: 11. Germline CDR1 is ENHRY and CDR2 is SYGVKD.

In its sample, this clone was seen a few times. The V call is TRBV5-1, the J call TRBJ1-4; the match to TRBD1 covers 11 bases. V gave up 1 base and J gave up 5 bases; unmatched junction bases: 4. Looked up from germline, CDR1 is SGHRS and CDR2 is YFSETQ. The CDR3 is made up of 16 amino acids. CDR3 sequence reads: CASSLFGTGGNEKLFF. The DNA of the CDR3 is TGCGCCAGCAGCTTGTTCGGGACAGGGGGGAATGAAAAACTGTTTTTT.

V usage is TRBV6-6 and J usage is TRBJ1-5; 10 bases are shared with TRBD1. Germline V CDR1 and CDR2: MNHNY, SVGAGI (reference sequence). The J segment lost 5 bases and the V segment lost 6 bases, leaving 7 bases of the junction unmatched. This CDR3 has 15 amino acids. CDR3 in DNA: TGTGCCAGCAGGGGACGACAGGGGGCCGATCAGCCCCAGCATTTT. Translating it yields CASRGRQGADQPQHF.

This chain connects TRBV10-3 to TRBJ2-3; D is undetermined. Germline assignment: CDR1 ENHRY and CDR2 SYGVKD. V lost 0 bases and J lost 6, with 4 bases in between. The length of the CDR3 is 12 residues. CDR3 protein: CAISESRDTQYF. The CDR3 nucleotides are TGTGCCATCAGTGAGTCGAGGGATACGCAGTATTTT.

This clone showed up just a few times. This chain connects TRBV4-1 to TRBJ2-2; D is possibly TRBD2 (6 bases). In germline, CDR1 is MGHRA, CDR2 YSYEKL. This CDR3 is built from 16 residues. V lost 8 bases to trimming and J lost 0 bases, with 16 bases between them. CDR3 amino acids: CASRLGAGTNTGELFF. In nucleotides, the CDR3 is TGCGCCAGCCGCCTCGGGGCGGGAACGAACACCGGGGAGCTGTTTTTT.

The rearrangement links TRBV7-8 to TRBJ2-7; D might be TRBD2 (6 bases). The CDR3 contains 15 residues. Germline CDR1 is SGHVS and CDR2 is FQNEAQ. V shed 5 bases and J shed 6 bases, with 20 bases lying between them. This CDR3 is CASSLSSGPDCEQYF. The DNA of the CDR3 is TGTGCCAGCAGCCTATCCAGCGGGCCCGACTGCGAGCAGTACTTC.